This T cell receptor (beta chain) derives from a study of control samples from healthy donors and cancer patients. Clones were read by immunoSEQ multiplex PCR, and TCRdb kept only the in-frame ones, dropping some. The sample holds 150,000 to 200,000 clones; nearly 90% are singletons and the top ten take 1.3% to 1.5%. Sequencing was carried out using blood. The sequence was obtained from a woman between 50 and 59 years old in good health.

The CDR3 DNA is TGTGCCAGCAGCCCGTCGACAGGGGGAAGCGACGAGCAGTACTTC. This translates into CASSPSTGGSDEQYF. The chain is built from TRBV7-9 and TRBJ2-7, with TRBD1 matching 9 bases. The CDR3 has 15 residues. Germline V lookup: CDR1 SEHNR, CDR2 FQNEAQ (reference sequence). The V gene end was trimmed by 5 bases and the J gene end by 5 bases; junction bases not matched to a gene: 10.